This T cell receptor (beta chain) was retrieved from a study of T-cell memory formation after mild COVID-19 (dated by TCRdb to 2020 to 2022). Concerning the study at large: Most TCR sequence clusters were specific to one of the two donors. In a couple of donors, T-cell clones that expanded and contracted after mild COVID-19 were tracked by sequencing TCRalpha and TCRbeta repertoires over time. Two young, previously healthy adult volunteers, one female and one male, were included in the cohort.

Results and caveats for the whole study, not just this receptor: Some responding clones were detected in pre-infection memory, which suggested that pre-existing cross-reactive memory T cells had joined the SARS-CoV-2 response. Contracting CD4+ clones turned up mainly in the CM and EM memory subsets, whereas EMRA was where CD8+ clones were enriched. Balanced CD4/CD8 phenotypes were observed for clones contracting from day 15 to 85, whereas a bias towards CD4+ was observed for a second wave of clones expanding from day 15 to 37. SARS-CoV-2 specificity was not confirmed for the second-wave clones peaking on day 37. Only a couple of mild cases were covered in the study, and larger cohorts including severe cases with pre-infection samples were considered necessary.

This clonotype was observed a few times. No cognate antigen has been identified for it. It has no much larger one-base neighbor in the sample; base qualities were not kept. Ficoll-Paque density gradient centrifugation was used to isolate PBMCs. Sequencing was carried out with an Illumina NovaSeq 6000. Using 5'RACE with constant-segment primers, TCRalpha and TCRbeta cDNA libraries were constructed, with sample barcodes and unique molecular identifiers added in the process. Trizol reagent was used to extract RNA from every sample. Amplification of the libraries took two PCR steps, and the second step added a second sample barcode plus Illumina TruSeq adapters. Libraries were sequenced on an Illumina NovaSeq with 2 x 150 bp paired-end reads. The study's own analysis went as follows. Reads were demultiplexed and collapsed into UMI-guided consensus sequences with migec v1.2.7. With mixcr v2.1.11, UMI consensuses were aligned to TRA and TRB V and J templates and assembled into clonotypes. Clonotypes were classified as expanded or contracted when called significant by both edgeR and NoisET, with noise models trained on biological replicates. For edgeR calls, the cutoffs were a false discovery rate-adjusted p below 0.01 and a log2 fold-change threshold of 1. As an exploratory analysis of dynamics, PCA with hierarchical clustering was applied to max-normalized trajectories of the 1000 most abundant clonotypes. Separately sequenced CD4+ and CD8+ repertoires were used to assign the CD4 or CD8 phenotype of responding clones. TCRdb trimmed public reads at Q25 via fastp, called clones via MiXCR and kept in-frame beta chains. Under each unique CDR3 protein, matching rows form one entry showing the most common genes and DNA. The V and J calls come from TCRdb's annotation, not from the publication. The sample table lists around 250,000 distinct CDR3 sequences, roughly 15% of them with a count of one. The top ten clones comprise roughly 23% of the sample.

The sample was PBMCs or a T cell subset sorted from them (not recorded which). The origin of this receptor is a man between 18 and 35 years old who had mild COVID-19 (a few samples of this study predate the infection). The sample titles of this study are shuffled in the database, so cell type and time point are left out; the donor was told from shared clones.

The DNA sequence is given as TGTGCCAGCAGCTCCCGGACAGGGACCTACACTGAAGCTTTCTTT. This sequence encodes CASSSRTGTYTEAFF. The rearranged chain carries TRBV3-1 and TRBJ1-1; TRBD1 aligns with 8 central bases. The CDR3 has 15 amino acids, counting the end cysteine and phenylalanine. The entry retains the CDR3 DNA only, 45 bases that are in frame from base 1. CDR1 and CDR2, looked up from the germline V gene (reference sequence), are LGHDT and YNNKEL. After removal of 5 bases from V and 3 bases from J, the junction retains 8 bases not matched to a gene. This CDR3, with the reference TRBV3-1 and TRBJ1-1 proteins standing in past its ends, gives the full variable domain DTAVSQTPKYLVTQMGNDKSIKCEQNLGHDTMYWYKQDSKKFLKIMFSYNNKELIINETVPNRFSPKSPDKAHLNLHINSLELGDSAVYFCASSSRTGTYTEAFFGQGTRLTVV.